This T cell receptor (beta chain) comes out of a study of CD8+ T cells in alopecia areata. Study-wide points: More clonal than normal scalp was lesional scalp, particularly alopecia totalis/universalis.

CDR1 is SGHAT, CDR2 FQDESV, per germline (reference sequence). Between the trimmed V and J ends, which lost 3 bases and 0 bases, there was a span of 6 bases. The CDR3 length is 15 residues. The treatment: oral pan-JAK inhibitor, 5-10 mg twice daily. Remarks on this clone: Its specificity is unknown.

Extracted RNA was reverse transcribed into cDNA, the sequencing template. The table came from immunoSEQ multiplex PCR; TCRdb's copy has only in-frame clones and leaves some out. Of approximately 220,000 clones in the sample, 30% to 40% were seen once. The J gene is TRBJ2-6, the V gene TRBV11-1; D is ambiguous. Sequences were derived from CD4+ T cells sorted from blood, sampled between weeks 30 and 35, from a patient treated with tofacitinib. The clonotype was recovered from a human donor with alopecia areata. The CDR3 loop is CASSFGVSGANVLTF. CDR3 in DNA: TGTGCCAGCAGCTTTGGGGTCTCTGGGGCCAACGTCCTGACTTTC.